The T cell receptor beta chain under discussion was sequenced for a study of blood T cells in healthy people across ages. The study's findings and limits: Across samples, TCR beta diversity tracked strongly with naive T cell percentage. Unsorted PBMCs prevented conclusive naive versus antigen-experienced comparison. The recorded TCR beta diversity per million T cells decreased in a roughly linear manner with age.

This CDR3 is 16 amino acids long. V shed 5 bases and J shed 0 bases, with 16 bases lying between them. Turning to this clonotype: As yet, its antigen is unknown.

It was with a sample-barcoded 5' primer and a J-beta primer mix that a second PCR of roughly 7 to 12 cycles was run. Each cDNA molecule was tagged by a template-switch adaptor that had 12 random nucleotides. TCRdb processed the 5' RACE reads anew with MiXCR; each CDR3 protein has one entry. The table has roughly 860,000 distinct CDR3 sequences, approximately 59% seen once; the top ten hold 25% to 35%. The clonotype comes from a man younger than 40 in good health. Sequenced input: blood. The V and J genes are TRBV12-3 or TRBV12-4 and TRBJ1-1, with a tentative D call TRBD1 (6 bases). This CDR3 is CASSTTGRWVNTEAFF. CDR3 in DNA: TGTGCCAGCAGTACCACAGGGAGGTGGGTGAACACTGAAGCTTTCTTT.